This TCR beta chain was captured in a study of shared T cell receptors in the human thymus. TCRdb's table, derived via immunoSEQ multiplex PCR, lists solely in-frame clones and lacks some. The table lists 65,000 to 70,000 clones, roughly 96% of them singletons. Germline-derived CDR1 and CDR2 are LNHDA and SQIVND (reference sequence). Trimming took off 6 bases at V and 3 bases at J, with 11 bases between the two ends. The CDR3 consists of 14 residues. The rearrangement links TRBV19 to TRBJ2-2, with unresolved D. Sequencing was performed on thymocytes. This receptor was taken from a human donor. CDR3 amino acids: CASRGHPDTGELFF. DNA of the CDR3: TGTGCCAGTAGGGGTCATCCGGACACCGGGGAGCTGTTTTTT.